These 21 T cell receptor beta chains originate from one sample sequenced in a study of radiation and T cells in renal cell carcinoma (dated by TCRdb to about 2020). Sample time point, as interpreted from the label and publication: blood 4 weeks post-SBRT, at nephrectomy. The sample's treatment or condition label, in plain terms: 15 Gy SBRT to primary tumor, nephrectomy 4 weeks later. The library was built by means of the immunoSEQ multiplex PCR assay. TCRdb holds this immuneACCESS table with in-frame rearrangements only. Some clones are missing; in checked studies, unresolved V genes explain under half, and the rest has no known cause. Present in this sample are approximately 65,000 clones, about three quarters of which were seen just once. Approximately 6.8% of the sample is held by the ten biggest clonotypes. The sequences come from blood, collected from a patient whose treatment included radiotherapy and nephrectomy. The receptors derive from a man between 60 and 70 years old with renal cell carcinoma.

V gene TRBV19 combines with J gene TRBJ1-5; 11 positions match TRBD1. Per the germline V gene, CDR1 is LNHDA and CDR2 is SQIVND (reference sequence). Trimming cost V 9 bases and J 7 bases; bases outside gene matches: 8. The CDR3 consists of 14 residues. The CDR3 DNA follows: TGTGCCAGCAACGGACAGGGGGCAGGCCAGCCCCAGCATTTT. Protein product: CASNGQGAGQPQHF.

This chain joins TRBV19 and TRBJ1-5, with 10 bases fitting TRBD1. With 1 base clipped from V and 4 bases from J, the junction kept 1 base outside the gene matches. The CDR3 runs to 15 residues. Germline lookup yields CDR1 LNHDA and CDR2 SQIVND (reference sequence). The DNA for the CDR3 is TGTGCCAGTAGTATAGGGACAGGGGGAAATCAGCCCCAGCATTTT. Translating it yields CASSIGTGGNQPQHF.

V and J are TRBV7-2 and TRBJ2-3; 8 bases fit TRBD2. V was clipped by 1 base and J by 6 bases; unmatched bases: 9. CDR3 length: 16 residues. CDR1 SGHTA and CDR2 FQGNSA come from the germline V gene. CDR3 loop: CASSLVAGTRQDTQYF. The CDR3 DNA sequence: TGTGCCAGCAGCTTAGTAGCGGGGACCCGACAGGATACGCAGTATTTT.

The CDR3 sequence: CASSRGWGIYTEAFF. The CDR3 DNA reads TGTGCCAGCAGCCGCGGGTGGGGTATTTACACTGAAGCTTTCTTT. J is TRBJ1-1 and V is TRBV11-1, with D unresolved. The CDR3 runs to 15 residues. Germline loops: CDR1 SGHAT, CDR2 FQDESV (reference sequence). V lost 5 bases to trimming and J lost 3 bases, with 16 bases between them. The entire variable domain, with the rest obtained from reference TRBV11-1 and TRBJ1-1, is as follows: EAEVAQSPRYKITEKSQAVAFWCDPISGHATLYWYRQILGQGPELLVQFQDESVVDDSQLPKDRFSAERLKGVDSTLKIQPAELGDSAMYLCASSRGWGIYTEAFFGQGTRLTVV.

This clone was detected a few times. The chain is built from TRBV7-9 and TRBJ2-3, with D perhaps matching TRBD1 or TRBD2 (6 bases each). Germline CDR1 is SEHNR and CDR2 is FQNEAQ (reference sequence). The CDR3 totals 14 residues. Trimming took 3 bases from V and 14 from J, leaving 21 bases between them. For the CDR3, the DNA is TGTGCCAGCAGCTTGATGGAGGGGGACCCCTCGGGGTATTTT. Translation: CASSLMEGDPSGYF.

This chain uses TRBV2 with TRBJ2-1, with 11 bases lining up with TRBD1. CDR3 length equals 13 residues. Losses at the gene ends were 6 bases for V and 16 bases for J; bases not matched to a gene: 11. From germline, CDR1 is SNHLY and CDR2 FYNNEI. The CDR3 DNA is TGTGCCAGCAGAGCAGGGACAGGGGGGCGCTCATTCTTC. Translated: CASRAGTGGRSFF.

The chain carries TRBV15 and TRBJ1-4; D ambiguous. With 0 bases removed from V and 1 base from J, the gap between germline ends came to 6 bases. The CDR3 totals 15 residues. Germline V CDR1 and CDR2: LNHNV, YYDKDF (reference sequence). In DNA, the CDR3 is TGTGCCACCAGCAGAGACGGGAGAACTAATGAAAAACTGTTTTTT. It yields the protein CATSRDGRTNEKLFF.

V usage is TRBV19 and J usage is TRBJ1-5; possible D gene TRBD1, 6 bases. V was shortened by 4 bases and J by 7 bases, with 17 bases between the two germline ends. In germline, CDR1 is LNHDA, CDR2 SQIVND (reference sequence). The CDR3 length is 15 residues. CDR3 protein: CASSKTGPWRQPQHF. CDR3 DNA: TGTGCCAGTAGTAAGACAGGTCCCTGGAGGCAGCCCCAGCATTTT.

The V call is TRBV5-1, the J call TRBJ2-6; D is unresolved. With 2 bases removed from V and 3 bases from J, the gap between germline ends came to 18 bases. The CDR3 loop spans 18 amino acids. Germline CDR1 SGHRS, CDR2 YFSETQ. The CDR3 coding sequence is TGCGCCAGCAGCTTAGGCTTACTGGCACCTGATGGGGCCAACGTCCTGACTTTC. Amino acids: CASSLGLLAPDGANVLTF.

The CDR3 DNA is TGCGCCAGCAGCTTGGTGGCAGGTGGAAACACCATATATTTT. It encodes CASSLVAGGNTIYF. This chain uses TRBV5-1 with TRBJ1-3; D is uncertain. The germline gives CDR1 SGHRS, CDR2 YFSETQ. The CDR3 is made up of 14 amino acids. The V end lost 0 bases, the J end lost 3 bases, and 7 bases lay between the germline ends.

The chain combines TRBV2 with TRBJ2-1; tentative D call: TRBD1 (5 bases). CDR1 is SNHLY and CDR2 is FYNNEI in the germline V gene. The V end was cut by 6 bases, the J end by 3 bases, with 9 bases between. The CDR3 spans 13 residues. CDR3: CASSRERYNEQFF. CDR3 in DNA: TGTGCCAGCAGCAGGGAACGCTACAATGAGCAGTTCTTC.

The CDR3 sequence: CASSVDGSGGQGETQYF. The CDR3 nucleotides are TGTGCCAGCAGCGTAGATGGTTCGGGGGGCCAGGGGGAGACCCAGTACTTC. V is TRBV9 and J is TRBJ2-5, with D possibly being TRBD2 (7 bases). V lost 0 bases and J 5 bases, leaving 20 bases between the germline ends. The CDR3 is made up of 17 amino acids. The germline CDR1 and CDR2 sequences are SGDLS and YYNGEE.

The V call is TRBV5-1, the J call TRBJ2-2; 8 nucleotides line up with TRBD1. With 5 bases clipped from V and 0 bases from J, the junction kept 3 bases outside the gene matches. Per the germline V gene, CDR1 is SGHRS and CDR2 is YFSETQ. The CDR3 has 15 amino acids. Written as DNA, the CDR3 is TGCGCCAGCAGACGGGACAGGTCGAACACCGGGGAGCTGTTTTTT. Translation: CASRRDRSNTGELFF.

This clone was seen just once. The CDR3 protein is CASSLDLRLNTEAFF. CDR3 nucleotide sequence: TGTGCCAGCAGCTTGGACCTCCGGCTGAACACTGAAGCTTTCTTT. The chain has TRBV5-6 and TRBJ1-1; D is unresolved. The V gene lost 0 bases and the J gene lost 0 bases, with 9 bases spanning the gap. The germline V gene has CDR1 SGHDT and CDR2 YYEEEE. CDR3 length equals 15 residues.

CDR3 nucleotides: TGTGCCACCAGCAGAGATCCGCAGGCCGTATACACCTTC. It is translated as CATSRDPQAVYTF. The rearrangement links TRBV15 to TRBJ1-2, with D hard to call. The CDR3 is 13 amino acids. Germline CDR1 is LNHNV and CDR2 is YYDKDF (reference sequence). V was cut by 0 bases and J by 11 bases, with 13 bases left in between.

V is TRBV21-1 and J is TRBJ2-5. TRBV21-1 counts as a pseudogene. CDR3 size: 14 residues. CDR3 bases: TGTGCGCAGCAAACCGGGACGGCCAAGGAGACCCAGTACTTC. It specifies CAQQTGTAKETQYF.

A few counts support this clone. The chain couples TRBV6-1 to TRBJ2-1; 7 bases are shared with TRBD1. The CDR3 is 15 amino acids. V trimming: 7 bases; J trimming: 0 bases; junction bases outside the gene matches: 6. Germline V lookup: CDR1 MNHNS, CDR2 SASEGT. The CDR3 is CASKMAGGSYNEQFF. CDR3 bases: TGTGCCAGCAAGATGGCAGGGGGCTCCTACAATGAGCAGTTCTTC.

This clone has a handful of counts. The gene calls are TRBV7-2 and TRBJ2-5, with D perhaps matching TRBD1 (5 bases). The V gene's germline CDR1 is SGHTA and CDR2 FQGNSA. V was clipped by 1 base and J by 4 bases, with 10 bases between them. The CDR3 length is 14 residues. The CDR3 protein is CASSLDQGGETQYF. The CDR3 DNA sequence: TGTGCCAGCAGCTTAGACCAGGGTGGAGAGACCCAGTACTTC.

This chain links TRBV7-8 with TRBJ2-5; 7 nucleotides match TRBD2. V lost 5 bases, J lost 5 bases, and 5 bases stayed unmatched. The CDR3 sequence is 13 residues long. The germline CDR1 and CDR2 sequences are SGHVS and FQNEAQ. This CDR3 reads CASSPGLDETQYF. Written as DNA, the CDR3 is TGTGCCAGCAGCCCCGGACTAGACGAGACCCAGTACTTC.

The chain couples TRBV7-9 to TRBJ1-1; D gene ambiguous. Trimming stripped 2 bases from V and 3 bases from J, with 7 bases between. This CDR3 contains 13 residues. From germline, CDR1 is SEHNR and CDR2 FQNEAQ (reference sequence). The CDR3 region is CASSLLPDTEAFF. The CDR3 nucleotides are TGTGCCAGCAGCTTACTCCCCGACACTGAAGCTTTCTTT.

The rearrangement uses TRBV7-9 and TRBJ1-2, with 7 bases matching TRBD1. Germline trimming cut 1 base from V and 6 bases from J; bases unmatched to any gene: 5. The germline V gene encodes CDR1 SEHNR and CDR2 FQNEAQ (reference sequence). The CDR3 is made up of 14 amino acids. Here the CDR3 reads CASSLETGRNGYTF. The CDR3 nucleotides read TGTGCCAGCAGCTTAGAGACAGGGAGGAATGGCTACACCTTC.